This is a list of T cell receptor beta chains from one sample in a study of blood T cells in healthy people across ages. TCRdb called the 5' RACE reads again in MiXCR, with one record for every CDR3 protein. Of fewer than 2,000,000 distinct CDR3 sequences in the sample, about two fifths were seen once. Sequencing was done on a sample of blood. The origin of the receptors is a human donor in good health. Each CDR3 is given with its conserved first and last residue. A D gene is named only where the DNA matches it firmly. Clone size is stated in some rows and not others, as once, few, many or a class when expanded.

v_gene	d_gene	abundance	j_gene	CDR3nt	CDR3aa
TRBV9	-	few	TRBJ2-4	TGTGCCAGCAGCCCCCGGGGGCAGGGGAACATTCAGTACTTC	CASSPRGQGNIQYF
TRBV12-3/TRBV12-4	TRBD1	few	TRBJ1-1	TGTGCCAGCAGTCAGCGGACAGGGGGGGCTGAAGCTTTCTTT	CASSQRTGGAEAFF
TRBV7-2	-	few	TRBJ2-7	TGTGCCAGCAGCCGGGCCGGGAACGAGCAGTACTTC	CASSRAGNEQYF
TRBV28	-	once	TRBJ1-1	TGTGCCAGCAGTCCCCCTCCATTCGGGGGAGGAACTGAAGCTTTCTTT	CASSPPPFGGGTEAFF
TRBV6-6	-	few	TRBJ2-4	TGTGCCAGCAGTTACCGGGGACTCAACATTCAGTACTTC	CASSYRGLNIQYF
TRBV28	-	once	TRBJ1-2	TGTGCCAGCAGGGACCAAGGGGTCGGCTACACCTTC	CASRDQGVGYTF
TRBV6-1	TRBD2	few	TRBJ2-1	TGTGCCAGCAGTGAAGCAGGACTAGCCAATGAGCAGTTCTTC	CASSEAGLANEQFF
TRBV29-1	TRBD1	many	TRBJ1-2	TGCAGCGTTGAGGGAGGGGACAGCTATGGCTACACCTTC	CSVEGGDSYGYTF
TRBV3-1	-	-	TRBJ2-1	TGTGCCAGCAGCCAAGTAGCGGTAAGGGGTGAAGAGCAGTTCTTC	CASSQVAVRGEEQFF
TRBV7-3	TRBD1	once	TRBJ1-1	TGTGCCAGCAGCCTCACAGAGACAGGGTTGGGGACTGAAGCTTTCTTT	CASSLTETGLGTEAFF
TRBV12-3/TRBV12-4	-	-	TRBJ2-3	TGTGCCAGCGGCCCCGGAACTAGCCCGGGGTCAGATACGCAGTATTTT	CASGPGTSPGSDTQYF
TRBV27	-	-	TRBJ2-7	TGTGCCAGCAGTTTCGTACACGGGATCTCCTACGAGCAGTACTTC	CASSFVHGISYEQYF
TRBV28	TRBD1	-	TRBJ1-6	TGTGCCGGACAGGGAAGTAATTCACCCCTCCACTTT	CAGQGSNSPLHF
TRBV20-1	-	-	TRBJ2-5	TGCAGTGCTAGTAACATCCAAGAGACCCAGTACTTC	CSASNIQETQYF
TRBV5-1	-	-	TRBJ2-1	TGCGCCAGCAGCCCGCGACAGGTGGGTCACAATGAGCGGTTCTTC	CASSPRQVGHNERFF
TRBV15	TRBD1	-	TRBJ2-7	TGTGCCACCAGCAGAGGAGGTCAGGGGGCGGAAGAGCAGTACTTC	CATSRGGQGAEEQYF
TRBV7-2	-	few	TRBJ2-3	TGTGCCAGCAGCCGCGAGCAAGCAGATACGCAGTATTTT	CASSREQADTQYF
TRBV20-1	TRBD1	few	TRBJ2-4	TGCAGTGCTAGGGACAGGGGCTTTTACATTCAGTACTTC	CSARDRGFYIQYF
TRBV6-6	TRBD1	-	TRBJ2-7	TGTGCCAGCAGCGTAATTCGGGACAGGCCCTCCTACGAGCAGTACTTC	CASSVIRDRPSYEQYF
TRBV10-3	-	few	TRBJ1-2	TGTGCCATCAGTGAGTCGAAGACATTTGGGGGCTACACCTTC	CAISESKTFGGYTF
TRBV29-1	TRBD1	many	TRBJ1-2	TGCAGCGCCTACACATCCGGGACAGGGCTATCCGGCTACACCTTC	CSAYTSGTGLSGYTF
TRBV24-1	TRBD1	few	TRBJ2-1	TGTGCCACAGCGGGACAGGGTGACGATGAGCAGTTCTTC	CATAGQGDDEQFF
TRBV7-9	-	few	TRBJ2-7	TGTGCCAGCAGCTTACACCAGGCCACCTACGAGCAGTACTTC	CASSLHQATYEQYF
TRBV20-1	-	-	TRBJ1-5	TGCAGTGCAACCCGGGGGAATCAGCCCCAGCATTTT	CSATRGNQPQHF
TRBV5-1	-	-	TRBJ2-3	TGCGCCAGCAGCTTGGCCCCAGAAAGCACAGATACGCAGTATTTT	CASSLAPESTDTQYF